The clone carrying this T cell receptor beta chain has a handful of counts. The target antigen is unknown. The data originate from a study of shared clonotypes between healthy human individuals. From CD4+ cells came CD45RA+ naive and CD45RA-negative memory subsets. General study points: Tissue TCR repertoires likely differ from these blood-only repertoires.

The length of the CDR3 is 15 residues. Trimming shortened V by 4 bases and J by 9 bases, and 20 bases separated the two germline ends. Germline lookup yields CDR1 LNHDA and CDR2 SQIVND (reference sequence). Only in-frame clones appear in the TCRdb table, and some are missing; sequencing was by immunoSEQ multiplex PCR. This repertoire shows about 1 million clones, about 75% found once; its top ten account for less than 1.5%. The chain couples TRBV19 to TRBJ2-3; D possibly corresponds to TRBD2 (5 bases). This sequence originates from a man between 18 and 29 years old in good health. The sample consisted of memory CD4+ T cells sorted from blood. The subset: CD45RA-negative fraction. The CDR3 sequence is CASSRLAINLGTQYF. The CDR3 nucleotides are TGTGCCAGTAGTAGGTTAGCGATAAACCTAGGGACGCAGTATTTT.